This TCR beta chain was obtained from a study of T-cell reconstitution after alpha-beta-depleted transplantation in children. The germline V and J ends were trimmed by 1 base and 7 bases, with 11 bases remaining between them. This CDR3 spans 13 amino acids. Looked up from germline, CDR1 is SGHDT and CDR2 is YYEEEE. This clonotype was seen repeatedly, ten times or more. The authors prepared the TCRbeta library with unique molecular identifiers. TCRdb re-derived calls from the PCR reads in MiXCR, one entry per CDR3 protein. The sample records a few hundred thousand distinct CDR3 sequences, about an eighth being singletons.

Sequencing was performed on PBMCs from the stem cell graft donor, taken from the stem cell graft. This sequence was found in a human donor who donated a stem cell graft to a child with combined immunodeficiency. This chain joins TRBV5-6 and TRBJ2-5, with a weak D call TRBD1 (5 bases). The CDR3 here is CASSLLTTGTQYF. The DNA for the CDR3 is TGTGCCAGCAGCTTGCTAACCACAGGGACCCAGTACTTC.